This TCR beta chain came from a study of shared clonotypes between healthy human individuals. Study-level points and caveats: Blood was the sole source, and tissue repertoires probably differ. Read depth was anticipated to influence clonotype sharing among donors.

The CDR3 length is 17 residues. Germline CDR1 reads LGHNA; CDR2 reads YSLEER. Deletions cut 1 base from V and 4 bases from J, with 18 bases between. Nashville, Tennessee was home to all donors, each a Caucasian adult. Replicate PCRs run on unsorted PBMC used 250 to 350 ng DNA, which was 30,000 to 35,000 T cell genomes. TCRdb keeps only in-frame clones here, not all; method: immunoSEQ multiplex PCR. The table includes hundreds of thousands of clones, around 81% detected once. To note about this clone: Its target is not known.

The origin of this receptor is a woman aged 40 to 49 in good health. Some clones in this sample may be carry-over from other donors' samples. The sample consisted of PBMCs. The V gene is TRBV4-3, the J gene TRBJ2-3, with D uncertain. The CDR3 sequence: CASSQVFRQYQPDTQYF. The CDR3 coding sequence is TGCGCCAGCAGCCAAGTTTTCCGGCAGTATCAGCCAGATACGCAGTATTTT.